This T cell receptor (beta chain) is drawn from a study of blood T cell repertoires in COVID-19. Across the study: Specimens from acute and convalescent COVID-19 originated in the United States, Italy and Spain. PBMCs, B-cell-depleted T cells, or T cells were the source of the cDNA or gDNA that made up the material.

Original processing methods: Scientists estimated how many nucleated cells there were by amplifying reference gene primers. TCRdb keeps only in-frame clones here, not all; method: immunoSEQ multiplex PCR. The V and J calls and clone size come from that table; D and trimming were worked out from the DNA. There are about 200,000 clones in the sample; over 70% occur only once, and under 8.5% lies in the top ten. Germline V lookup: CDR1 KGHSH, CDR2 LQKENI. This CDR3 contains 15 residues. After removal of 3 bases from V and 3 bases from J, the junction contained 7 bases not matched to a gene. The receptor was derived from a woman in her 70s with acute or convalescent COVID-19. V gene TRBV18 combines with J gene TRBJ1-1; TRBD1 agrees at 7 bases. Source material: peripheral blood. The CDR3: CASSPQGELDTEAFF. CDR3 coding DNA: TGTGCCAGCTCACCCCAGGGGGAGTTGGACACTGAAGCTTTCTTT.